One and the same sample provided the 7 T cell receptor beta chains below, sequenced in a study of beta chain features in type 1 diabetes. These receptors' targets are unknown. The study reverse transcribed the entire isolated RNA, so it sequenced expressed TCRB transcripts. Assay used: immunoSEQ multiplex PCR; TCRdb lists only in-frame clones, some missing. The sample has hundreds of thousands of clones; 10% to 15% are singletons. Broader study findings: All four CD4+ subsets from Type 1 diabetes patients carried moderately but significantly shorter TCRB CDR3s.

The specimen sequenced was naive CD4+ T cells from blood. The receptor source for this set is a man younger than 30 with type 1 diabetes.

The chain couples TRBV18 to TRBJ2-3; 10 nucleotides match TRBD2. The CDR3 totals 14 residues. V lost 6 bases, J lost 4 bases, and 4 bases stayed unmatched. Germline lookup yields CDR1 KGHSH and CDR2 LQKENI. CDR3 coding DNA: TGTGCCAGCTCGACAGCGGGGGGGCCAGATACGCAGTATTTT. As protein: CASSTAGGPDTQYF.

The chain is built from TRBV2 and TRBJ2-1, with D unresolved. V lost 0 bases and J 12 bases, leaving 6 bases between the germline ends. CDR1 is SNHLY and CDR2 is FYNNEI in the germline V gene. The CDR3 is made up of 11 amino acids. In nucleotides, the CDR3 is TGTGCCAGCAGTGAAGCCCTCGGGCAGTTCTTC. Amino acids: CASSEALGQFF. Together with reference TRBV2 and TRBJ2-1, the CDR3 gives the full variable domain: EPEVTQTPSHQVTQMGQEVILRCVPISNHLYFYWYRQILGQKVEFLVSFYNNEISEKSEIFDDQFSVERPDGSNFTLKIRSTKLEDSAMYFCASSEALGQFFGPGTRLTVL.

The V call is TRBV18, the J call TRBJ2-2; 9 bases align to TRBD2. This CDR3 is built from 16 residues. The junction had 4 bases not matched to a gene; V was cut back by 3 bases and J by 2 bases. Germline CDR1 and CDR2: KGHSH and LQKENI. As DNA, the CDR3 is TGTGCCAGCTCACCGCGGGAGGGCCCTAACACCGGGGAGCTGTTTTTT. This translates into CASSPREGPNTGELFF.

The chain has TRBV7-9 and TRBJ2-1, with 8 bases aligning to TRBD1. Germline trimming cut 7 bases from V and 3 bases from J; bases unmatched to any gene: 5. CDR1 is SEHNR, CDR2 FQNEAQ, per germline (reference sequence). The CDR3 totals 14 residues. The DNA for the CDR3 is TGTGCCAGCATCGTACAGGGGGACTACAATGAGCAGTTCTTC. It yields the protein CASIVQGDYNEQFF.

This clone was seen a few times. The chain employs TRBV5-1 and TRBJ1-6; unclear D gene. The CDR3 sequence is 15 residues long. Between the trimmed V and J ends, which lost 4 bases and 7 bases, there was a span of 15 bases. Germline loops: CDR1 SGHRS, CDR2 YFSETQ. The CDR3 sequence: CASSLEGSRNSPLHF. The DNA of the CDR3 is TGCGCCAGCAGCCTGGAGGGATCCCGGAATTCACCCCTCCACTTT.

This chain joins TRBV7-9 and TRBJ2-6; D is undetermined. This CDR3 spans 16 amino acids. The germline CDR1 and CDR2 sequences are SEHNR and FQNEAQ (reference sequence). Deletions cut 4 bases from V and 4 bases from J, with 14 bases between. CDR3 in DNA: TGTGCCAGCAGCTCCGGACCTCCTCCCGGGGCCAACGTCCTGACTTTC. Translating gives CASSSGPPPGANVLTF.

V and J are TRBV27 and TRBJ2-5; TRBD2 agrees at 8 bases. The CDR3 runs 14 residues. Germline CDR1 and CDR2: MNHEY and SMNVEV (reference sequence). The J segment lost 4 bases and the V segment lost 2 bases, leaving 3 bases of the junction unmatched. The CDR3 reads CASSLQAGVETQYF. For the CDR3, the DNA is TGTGCCAGCAGTTTACAAGCGGGGGTAGAGACCCAGTACTTC.